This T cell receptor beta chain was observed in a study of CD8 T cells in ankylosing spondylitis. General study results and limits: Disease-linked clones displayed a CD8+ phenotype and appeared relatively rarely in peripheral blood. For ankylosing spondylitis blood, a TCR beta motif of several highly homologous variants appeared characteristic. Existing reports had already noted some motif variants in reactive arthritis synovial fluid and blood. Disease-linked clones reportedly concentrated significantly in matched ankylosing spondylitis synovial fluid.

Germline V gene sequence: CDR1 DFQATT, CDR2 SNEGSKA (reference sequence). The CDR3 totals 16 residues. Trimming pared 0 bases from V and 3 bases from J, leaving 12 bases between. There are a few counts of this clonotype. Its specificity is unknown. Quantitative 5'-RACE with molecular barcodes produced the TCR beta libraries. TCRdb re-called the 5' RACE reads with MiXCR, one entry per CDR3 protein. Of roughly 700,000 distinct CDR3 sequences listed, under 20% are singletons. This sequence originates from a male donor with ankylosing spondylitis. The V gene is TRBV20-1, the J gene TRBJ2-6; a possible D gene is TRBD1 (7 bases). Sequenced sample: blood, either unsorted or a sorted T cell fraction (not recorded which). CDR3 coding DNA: TGCAGTGCTAGAGATCCAGGGGGAGGTGGGGCCAACGTCCTGACTTTC. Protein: CSARDPGGGGANVLTF.